A single sample gave rise to the 30 T cell receptor beta chains below, sequenced in a study of blood T cell repertoires in COVID-19. Measured with immunoSEQ multiplex PCR; TCRdb has only the in-frame clones, and not every one. The profile shows approximately 28,000 clones, more than 85% of them singletons. The source material was peripheral blood. These receptors originate from an older woman with COVID-19, enrolled during active disease.

The gene calls are TRBV6-5 and TRBJ1-6, with TRBD1 as a possible D gene (5 bases). Trimming cost V 6 bases and J 5 bases, with 14 bases left between them. CDR1 is MNHEY and CDR2 is SVGAGI in the germline V gene. The CDR3 is made up of 15 amino acids. Written as DNA, the CDR3 is TGTGCCAGCAGCGTAGAGACAGTAAATAATTCACCCCTCCACTTT. This sequence encodes CASSVETVNNSPLHF.

The rearrangement uses TRBV10-3 and TRBJ2-2; tentatively, D is TRBD1 (7 bases). V lost 2 bases, J lost 1 base, and 11 bases lay in between. Germline CDR1 is ENHRY and CDR2 is SYGVKD. The CDR3 totals 16 residues. The CDR3, as DNA: TGTGCCATCAGTGAGCGCGGGACAGTGAACACCGGGGAGCTGTTTTTT. Encoded protein: CAISERGTVNTGELFF.

The chain carries TRBV9 and TRBJ1-1; D may be TRBD1 (6 bases). V was cut by 0 bases and J by 5 bases, with 14 bases left in between. This CDR3 region has 15 residues. Looked up from germline, CDR1 is SGDLS and CDR2 is YYNGEE. The CDR3 here is CASSVGSGQGTEAFF. CDR3 coding DNA: TGTGCCAGCAGCGTAGGTTCAGGGCAGGGGACTGAAGCTTTCTTT.

The rearrangement joins TRBV9 to TRBJ2-3, with D tentatively TRBD2 (5 bases). Per the germline V gene, CDR1 is SGDLS and CDR2 is YYNGEE. The CDR3 is 15 amino acids. V was trimmed by 1 base and J by 4 bases, leaving 13 bases between them. The CDR3 region is CASSVRAGIADTQYF. The CDR3 DNA sequence: TGTGCCAGCAGCGTACGAGCCGGGATCGCAGATACGCAGTATTTT.

This chain connects TRBV5-1 to TRBJ2-1, with 8 bases fitting TRBD1. This CDR3 contains 14 residues. Germline V gene sequence: CDR1 SGHRS, CDR2 YFSETQ. The V segment lost 4 bases and the J segment 5 bases; nucleotides outside the gene matches: 5. CDR3 DNA sequence: TGCGCCAGCAGCCACGGACAGGGCAACAATGAGCAGTTCTTC. It yields the protein CASSHGQGNNEQFF.

The chain combines TRBV19 with TRBJ1-5; 8 bases are a match to TRBD1. The CDR3 covers 15 residues. V lost 4 bases and J lost 0; bases outside the gene matches: 2. The V gene's germline CDR1 is LNHDA and CDR2 SQIVND (reference sequence). CDR3 sequence reads: CASSKDRVSNQPQHF. In nucleotides, the CDR3 is TGTGCCAGTAGTAAGGACAGGGTTAGCAATCAGCCCCAGCATTTT.

This clone has just a few counts. This chain links TRBV7-9 with TRBJ2-1, with TRBD2 identical over 14 bases. After removal of 2 bases from V and 10 bases from J, the junction contained 7 bases not matched to a gene. The CDR3 totals 16 residues. The V gene's germline CDR1 is SEHNR and CDR2 FQNEAQ (reference sequence). CDR3 residues: CASSLRGLAGDREQFF. Written as DNA, the CDR3 is TGTGCCAGCAGCTTAAGGGGACTAGCGGGAGATAGGGAGCAGTTCTTC.

The gene calls are TRBV27 and TRBJ2-1, with D possibly being TRBD2 (5 bases). Per the germline V gene, CDR1 is MNHEY and CDR2 is SMNVEV (reference sequence). This CDR3 contains 13 residues. Between the trimmed V and J ends, which lost 3 bases and 5 bases, there was a span of 8 bases. This CDR3 reads CASSFLAHNEQFF. The CDR3 nucleotides are TGTGCCAGCAGTTTTCTAGCCCACAATGAGCAGTTCTTC.

The J gene is TRBJ2-3, the V gene TRBV19, with TRBD2 matching over 7 bases. Germline trimming cut 8 bases from V and 2 bases from J; bases unmatched to any gene: 10. Germline CDR1 is LNHDA and CDR2 is SQIVND (reference sequence). The CDR3 extends over 15 amino acids. CDR3 bases: TGTGCCAGTGGAGGCGGGAGCGAGGTCACAGATACGCAGTATTTT. Protein sequence: CASGGGSEVTDTQYF. The entire variable domain, with the rest obtained from reference TRBV19 and TRBJ2-3, is as follows: DGGITQSPKYLFRKEGQNVTLSCEQNLNHDAMYWYRQDPGQGLRLIYYSQIVNDFQKGDIAEGYSVSREKKESFPLTVTSAQKNPTAFYLCASGGGSEVTDTQYFGPGTRLTVL.

This chain links TRBV5-1 with TRBJ1-1, with D tentatively TRBD1 (6 bases). Between the trimmed V and J ends, which lost 0 bases and 6 bases, there was a span of 9 bases. The CDR3 has 13 residues. CDR1 and CDR2 (germline): SGHRS, YFSETQ. CDR3 amino acids: CASSLVGAPEAFF. The CDR3 DNA is TGCGCCAGCAGCTTGGTGGGGGCTCCTGAAGCTTTCTTT. The variable domain in full, completed from reference TRBV5-1 and TRBJ1-1, reads KAGVTQTPRYLIKTRGQQVTLSCSPISGHRSVSWYQQTPGQGLQFLFEYFSETQRNKGNFPGRFSGRQFSNSRSEMNVSTLELGDSALYLCASSLVGAPEAFFGQGTRLTVV.

CDR3 coding DNA: TGTGCCTGGAGTGGCGCTGAGACCCAGTACTTC. This codes for CAWSGAETQYF. V gene TRBV30 combines with J gene TRBJ2-5; D ambiguous. Trimming shortened V by 1 base and J by 5 bases, and 5 bases separated the two germline ends. The CDR3 loop spans 11 amino acids. CDR1 and CDR2 (germline): GTSNPN, SVGIG (reference sequence).

The genes are TRBV5-5 and TRBJ2-3; the match to TRBD2 covers 10 bases. Trimming cost V 1 base and J 4 bases; bases outside gene matches: 3. CDR1 and CDR2 (germline): SGHKS, YYEKEE (reference sequence). The CDR3 runs 15 residues. The DNA for the CDR3 is TGTGCCAGCAGCTTGAAAGGGACTAGCGCAGATACGCAGTATTTT. It encodes CASSLKGTSADTQYF.

This chain joins TRBV5-1 and TRBJ1-1; D perhaps matches TRBD1 (5 bases). The CDR3 totals 17 residues. V lost 5 bases and J 2 bases, leaving 22 bases between the germline ends. Germline V gene lookup returns CDR1 SGHRS and CDR2 YFSETQ. This chain's CDR3 is CASRSYSGTADNTEAFF. The CDR3 DNA sequence: TGCGCCAGCAGATCATACAGCGGGACGGCAGATAACACTGAAGCTTTCTTT.

This chain links TRBV27 with TRBJ2-2, with D perhaps matching TRBD2 (5 bases). This CDR3 is built from 15 residues. V was cut by 0 bases and J by 4 bases, with 9 bases left in between. Germline assignment: CDR1 MNHEY and CDR2 SMNVEV (reference sequence). This CDR3 reads CASSLSSGPTGELFF. CDR3 DNA: TGTGCCAGCAGTTTATCAAGCGGTCCCACCGGGGAGCTGTTTTTT.

The J gene is TRBJ2-1, the V gene TRBV9; tentative D call: TRBD2 (5 bases). V shed 4 bases and J shed 6 bases, with 11 bases lying between them. The CDR3 is 13 amino acids. CDR1 and CDR2 (germline): SGDLS, YYNGEE. Here the CDR3 reads CASSSGLSNEQFF. CDR3 DNA sequence: TGTGCCAGCAGCTCCGGACTCTCCAATGAGCAGTTCTTC.

The genes are TRBV5-1 and TRBJ2-3, with D perhaps matching TRBD1 (5 bases). V was pared by 0 bases and J by 7 bases, with 9 bases between. The CDR3 totals 13 residues. The germline CDR1 and CDR2 sequences are SGHRS and YFSETQ. CDR3 bases: TGCGCCAGCAGCTTGGGGGGCGGATATACGCAGTATTTT. Translating it yields CASSLGGGYTQYF.

This clone was picked up a small number of times. This chain joins TRBV2 and TRBJ1-4; D is unresolved. The CDR3 length is 16 residues. The V and J ends lost 4 bases and 0 bases respectively, with 12 bases between them. In germline, CDR1 is SNHLY, CDR2 FYNNEI. The CDR3 bases are TGTGCCAGCAGTGCCCTCACTGTTGCAACTAATGAAAAACTGTTTTTT. This codes for CASSALTVATNEKLFF. The full variable domain, rest sourced from reference TRBV2 and TRBJ1-4, is EPEVTQTPSHQVTQMGQEVILRCVPISNHLYFYWYRQILGQKVEFLVSFYNNEISEKSEIFDDQFSVERPDGSNFTLKIRSTKLEDSAMYFCASSALTVATNEKLFFGSGTQLSVL.

The chain recombines TRBV5-1 with TRBJ2-2; D is unresolved. V was cut by 0 bases and J by 1 base, with 7 bases left in between. Per the germline V gene, CDR1 is SGHRS and CDR2 is YFSETQ. The CDR3 totals 15 residues. The CDR3 is CASSLVQLNTGELFF. In DNA form, the CDR3 reads TGCGCCAGCAGCTTGGTACAGTTGAACACCGGGGAGCTGTTTTTT.

This clone was seen only a few times. The CDR3 bases are TGTGCCAGCAGCCAAGGGGCGGGAGGGCTAGCCAAAAACATTCAGTACTTC. Protein sequence: CASSQGAGGLAKNIQYF. This rearrangement joins TRBV14 to TRBJ2-4; TRBD2 matches at 9 bases. The germline V gene has CDR1 SGHDN and CDR2 FVKESK. This CDR3 has 17 residues. The ends lost 1 base at V and 0 bases at J; junction bases unmatched: 4. Variable domain in full (rest from reference TRBV14 and TRBJ2-4): EAGVTQFPSHSVIEKGQTVTLRCDPISGHDNLYWYRRVMGKEIKFLLHFVKESKQDESGMPNNRFLAERTGGTYSTLKVQPAELEDSGVYFCASSQGAGGLAKNIQYFGAGTRLSVL.

The V gene is TRBV19, the J gene TRBJ1-1; the D gene is possibly TRBD1 (5 bases). In germline, CDR1 is LNHDA, CDR2 SQIVND (reference sequence). V lost 3 bases and J lost 14, with 13 bases in between. The CDR3 consists of 11 residues. The CDR3 protein is CASSMLGATFF. CDR3 nucleotide sequence: TGTGCCAGTAGTATGTTAGGGGCCACCTTCTTT.

This rearrangement joins TRBV18 to TRBJ2-3; 8 nucleotides line up with TRBD2. This CDR3 has 14 residues. Trimming removed 4 bases from V and 5 bases from J; junction bases left unmatched: 5. Germline V gene lookup returns CDR1 KGHSH and CDR2 LQKENI. The CDR3 sequence is CASSLAGGLDTQYF. The DNA for the CDR3 is TGTGCCAGCTCACTTGCGGGAGGCCTAGATACGCAGTATTTT.

This CDR3 is CASSFTNTDTQYF. The CDR3 DNA follows: TGTGCCAGCAGCTTTACAAACACAGATACGCAGTATTTT. The chain uses TRBV7-2 and TRBJ2-3, with D hard to call. V was pared by 3 bases and J by 2 bases, with 6 bases between. Germline V gene sequence: CDR1 SGHTA, CDR2 FQGNSA. The CDR3 extends over 13 amino acids.

V usage is TRBV6-4 and J usage is TRBJ2-3, with D possibly TRBD1 on 6 matching bases. V shed 6 bases and J shed 6 bases, with 10 bases lying between them. Per germline, CDR1 MRHNA and CDR2 SNTAGT. The CDR3 has 12 residues. The CDR3 DNA follows: TGTGCCAGCAGCGCGCAGGGGGATACGCAGTATTTT. Protein sequence: CASSAQGDTQYF.

V gene TRBV10-3 combines with J gene TRBJ1-1, with a weak D call TRBD1 (5 bases). Germline V gene lookup returns CDR1 ENHRY and CDR2 SYGVKD. There are 15 residues in the CDR3. V dropped 0 bases and J dropped 4 bases, with 12 bases sitting between them. CDR3 loop: CAISESSLRGTEAFF. The CDR3 nucleotides are TGTGCCATCAGTGAGTCTTCCCTTAGGGGCACTGAAGCTTTCTTT.

This chain uses TRBV5-1 with TRBJ2-1; weak D call: TRBD2 (5 bases). V dropped 4 bases and J dropped 4 bases, with 15 bases sitting between them. The CDR3 is 15 amino acids. Germline V gives CDR1 SGHRS, CDR2 YFSETQ. The CDR3 region is CASSPSPSGYNEQFF. CDR3 nucleotides: TGCGCCAGCAGCCCATCCCCCAGCGGATACAATGAGCAGTTCTTC.

The chain has TRBV7-3 and TRBJ2-7; 7 nucleotides agree with TRBD1. The V gene end was trimmed by 6 bases and the J gene end by 2 bases; junction bases not matched to a gene: 7. The germline V gene encodes CDR1 SGHTA and CDR2 FQGTGA. The CDR3 extends over 14 amino acids. This chain's CDR3 is CASSLAGTAYEQYF. The CDR3 nucleotides are TGTGCCAGCAGTCTTGCCGGGACAGCCTACGAGCAGTACTTC.

V usage is TRBV27 and J usage is TRBJ1-4, with D unclear. From germline, CDR1 is MNHEY and CDR2 SMNVEV (reference sequence). The CDR3 contains 13 residues. V shed 6 bases and J shed 5 bases, with 10 bases lying between them. The CDR3 coding sequence is TGTGCCAGCAGAGGAGGTGTCAATGAAAAACTGTTTTTT. Translating gives CASRGGVNEKLFF.

The rearrangement links TRBV4-3 to TRBJ1-1; 7 bases are shared with TRBD1. Germline CDR1 reads LGHNA; CDR2 reads YSLEER. The CDR3 length is 16 residues. V dropped 4 bases and J dropped 0; count of bases not matched to a gene: 8. Here the CDR3 DNA reads TGCGCCAGCAGCCGGGGCAGGGGGGTGATGAACACTGAAGCTTTCTTT. Translation: CASSRGRGVMNTEAFF.

The V call is TRBV3-1 (or the pseudogene TRBV3-2), the J call TRBJ2-5; 12 bases align to TRBD2. Looked up from germline, CDR1 is LGHDT and CDR2 is YNNKEL (reference sequence). With V trimmed by 1 base and J by 5 bases, 11 bases remained unmatched. The CDR3 length is 18 residues. The CDR3 is CASSQGLTSGSLSETQYF. The CDR3 DNA sequence: TGTGCCAGCAGCCAAGGTTTGACTAGCGGGAGCCTTTCGGAGACCCAGTACTTC.

The chain is built from TRBV5-1 and TRBJ2-1, with TRBD2 identical over 11 bases. This CDR3 is 16 amino acids long. The trim removed 0 bases at V and 9 bases at J, leaving 8 bases unmatched. Per germline, CDR1 SGHRS and CDR2 YFSETQ. CDR3: CASSLGLAGRKGEQFF. The CDR3 DNA is TGCGCCAGCAGCTTGGGACTAGCGGGAAGGAAAGGTGAGCAGTTCTTC. The full variable domain, completed using reference TRBV5-1 and TRBJ2-1, is KAGVTQTPRYLIKTRGQQVTLSCSPISGHRSVSWYQQTPGQGLQFLFEYFSETQRNKGNFPGRFSGRQFSNSRSEMNVSTLELGDSALYLCASSLGLAGRKGEQFFGPGTRLTVL.